This passage covers 11 T cell receptor beta chains from one sample sequenced in a study of blood T cell repertoires in COVID-19 (TCRdb year 2020). Library preparation used the immunoSEQ multiplex PCR assay. This is the immuneACCESS table as TCRdb keeps it, with only in-frame sequences that have V and J called. A part of the clones is gone; compared with another copy, unresolved V genes explain less than half, and the rest is unexplained. Within this sample are roughly 320,000 clones, with 85% to 95% of them counted one time only. The ten largest clones represent 3.5% to 5% of the sample. Sequenced input: PBMCs or T cells enriched from blood (not recorded which). The receptors were gathered from a woman aged 30 to 39 who had been exposed to COVID-19.

This chain joins TRBV4-3 and TRBJ1-5; tentatively, D is TRBD1 (5 bases). The CDR3 extends over 19 amino acids. V lost 4 bases, J lost 6 bases, and 28 bases lay in between. Per the germline V gene, CDR1 is LGHNA and CDR2 is YSLEER. The chain's CDR3 is CASSRAHLPGISPRQPQHF. CDR3 DNA sequence: TGCGCCAGCAGCCGAGCCCACTTGCCAGGGATTTCTCCTCGTCAGCCCCAGCATTTT.

This chain joins TRBV11-2 and TRBJ2-7; D is undetermined. This CDR3 has 11 amino acids. V lost 5 bases, J lost 3 bases, and 5 bases lay in between. CDR1 and CDR2 from the germline V gene are SGHAT and FQNNGV. The CDR3 DNA reads TGTGCCAGCAGCAGTAGCTACGAGCAGTACTTC. It specifies CASSSSYEQYF. The whole variable domain, filled in from reference TRBV11-2 and TRBJ2-7, reads EAGVAQSPRYKIIEKRQSVAFWCNPISGHATLYWYQQILGQGPKLLIQFQNNGVVDDSQLPKDRFSAERLKGVDSTLKIQPAKLEDSAVYLCASSSSYEQYFGPGTRLTVT.

J is TRBJ2-2 and V is TRBV12-3 or TRBV12-4; tentatively, D is TRBD1 (6 bases). The CDR3 is made up of 13 amino acids. V was pared by 5 bases and J by 7 bases, with 11 bases between. CDR3 residues: CASSVGANGELFF. For the CDR3, the DNA is TGTGCCAGCAGTGTGGGGGCGAACGGGGAGCTGTTTTTT.

The chain recombines TRBV7-9 with TRBJ2-4; 8 bases map to TRBD1. The length of the CDR3 is 16 residues. In germline, CDR1 is SEHNR, CDR2 FQNEAQ (reference sequence). V shed 5 bases and J 0 bases; nucleotides not matched to a gene: 6. CDR3 protein: CASSQGQGLAKNIQYF. DNA of the CDR3: TGTGCCAGCAGCCAAGGACAGGGTCTAGCCAAAAACATTCAGTACTTC.

This chain connects TRBV14 to TRBJ2-7, with 7 bases matching TRBD2. The CDR3 is made up of 18 amino acids. J gave up 3 bases and V 0 bases, and 14 bases lay outside the gene matches. CDR1 is SGHDN and CDR2 is FVKESK in the germline V gene. This CDR3 is CASSQDFIRTRGSYEQYF. The CDR3 DNA reads TGTGCCAGCAGCCAAGATTTTATTAGGACGCGGGGGAGCTACGAGCAGTACTTC.

The rearrangement uses TRBV7-2 and TRBJ1-2, with 9 bases aligning to TRBD1. From germline, CDR1 is SGHTA and CDR2 FQGNSA. V shed 0 bases, J shed 7 bases, and the junction held 6 bases outside the gene matches. The CDR3 covers 15 residues. The CDR3 loop is CASSLAPDRGTGYTF. The CDR3 DNA reads TGTGCCAGCAGCTTAGCCCCAGACAGGGGGACTGGCTACACCTTC.

The V gene is TRBV27, the J gene TRBJ2-5; 7 bases agree with TRBD1. The length of the CDR3 is 13 residues. Germline V lookup: CDR1 MNHEY, CDR2 SMNVEV (reference sequence). V dropped 7 bases and J dropped 5; count of bases not matched to a gene: 7. The CDR3 region is CASNDRVGETQYF. For the CDR3, the DNA is TGTGCCAGCAACGACAGGGTGGGGGAGACCCAGTACTTC.

The gene calls are TRBV5-1 and TRBJ2-2; maybe TRBD2 (5 bases). The CDR3 runs to 13 residues. Germline CDR1 and CDR2: SGHRS and YFSETQ. V shed 0 bases and J shed 9 bases, with 9 bases lying between them. CDR3 loop: CASSLGPGRELFF. CDR3 bases: TGCGCCAGCAGCTTGGGTCCGGGGAGGGAGCTGTTTTTT. The full variable domain, completed using reference TRBV5-1 and TRBJ2-2, is KAGVTQTPRYLIKTRGQQVTLSCSPISGHRSVSWYQQTPGQGLQFLFEYFSETQRNKGNFPGRFSGRQFSNSRSEMNVSTLELGDSALYLCASSLGPGRELFFGEGSRLTVL.

This rearrangement joins TRBV7-9 to TRBJ2-7; no firm D call. This CDR3 comprises 13 residues. CDR1 is SEHNR and CDR2 is FQNEAQ in the germline V gene (reference sequence). V shed 5 bases and J shed 2 bases, with 10 bases lying between them. The CDR3 region is CASSDYKTYEQYF. In DNA, the CDR3 is TGTGCCAGCAGCGATTACAAGACCTACGAGCAGTACTTC. The full variable domain, completed using reference TRBV7-9 and TRBJ2-7, is DTGVSQNPRHKITKRGQNVTFRCDPISEHNRLYWYRQTLGQGPEFLTYFQNEAQLEKSRLLSDRFSAERPKGSFSTLEIQRTEQGDSAMYLCASSDYKTYEQYFGPGTRLTVT.

CDR3 coding DNA: TGCGCCAGCAGCCAAGATCGCACCGGACTCTATGGCTACACCTTC. It translates to CASSQDRTGLYGYTF. The chain recombines TRBV4-3 with TRBJ1-2; D unresolved. V shed 0 bases and J shed 4 bases, with 12 bases lying between them. Germline CDR1 is LGHNA and CDR2 is YSLEER. There are 15 residues in the CDR3.

CDR3 DNA sequence: TGTGCCAGTAGGCCCCGGGTTAGCGGGGGGGCTTCTCTGGATTACGAGCAGTACTTC. Its translation: CASRPRVSGGASLDYEQYF. This chain uses TRBV19 with TRBJ2-7; 11 positions match TRBD2. Germline V CDR1 and CDR2: LNHDA, SQIVND (reference sequence). There are 19 residues in the CDR3. V gave up 6 bases and J gave up 4 bases; unmatched junction bases: 20.